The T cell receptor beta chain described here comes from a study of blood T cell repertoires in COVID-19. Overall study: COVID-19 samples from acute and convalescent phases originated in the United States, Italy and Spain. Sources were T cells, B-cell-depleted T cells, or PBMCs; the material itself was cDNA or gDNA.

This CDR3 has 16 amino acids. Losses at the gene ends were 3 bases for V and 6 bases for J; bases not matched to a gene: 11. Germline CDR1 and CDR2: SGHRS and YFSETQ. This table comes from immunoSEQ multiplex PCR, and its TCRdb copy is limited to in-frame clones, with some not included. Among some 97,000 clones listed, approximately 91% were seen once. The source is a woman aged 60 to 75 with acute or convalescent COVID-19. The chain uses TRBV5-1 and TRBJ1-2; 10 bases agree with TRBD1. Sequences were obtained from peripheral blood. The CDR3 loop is CASSYDRGRESNGYTF. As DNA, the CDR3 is TGCGCCAGCAGCTATGACAGGGGGCGCGAGTCGAATGGCTACACCTTC.